This TCR beta chain was observed in a study of blood T cell repertoires in COVID-19 (dated by TCRdb to 2020 to 2022). As for the study more broadly: Samples from collaborators originated in the United States, Italy and Spain and spanned both the acute and convalescent phases of COVID-19. The repertoires were released in a freely available public database intended as a resource for research on the immune response to SARS-CoV-2. The samples were drawn from two sources: the first 160 participants of the ongoing ImmuneRACE study, and 1,254 subjects contributed by 6 global collaborators. The material from the prospective study consisted of cDNA or gDNA derived from T cells, B-cell-depleted T cells, or PBMCs. Sample metadata almost always included a de-identified subject ID, COVID-19 status, age in years and sex. Where available, HLA class I and class II types were obtained from metadata supplied by the sample provider rather than from assay-based typing. Subjects who had been exposed to COVID-19, were actively infected with it, or had recovered from it provided the deeply sampled blood TCRbeta repertoires that made up the dataset. The research as a whole found: The quantity of clinical and demographic metadata differed by source and by participant and was supplied without curation.

Participants in the prospective study were enrolled through a virtual design, were aged about 18 to 90 years, and lived in under 25 United States geographic areas. In the prospective study, participants were assigned to cohorts based on the clinical history participants reported in a screening survey and a study questionnaire. Recovered participants in ImmuneRACE Cohort 3 were defined by two consecutive negative NP/OP PCR tests, clearance by a healthcare professional, or resolution of symptoms. Mobile phlebotomists in the prospective study collected whole blood, serum and a nasopharyngeal or oropharyngeal swab from every participant. Over a roughly 2-month period, participants in the prospective study had the option of providing additional blood draws and questionnaires. Blood samples from the prospective study were shipped frozen or at room temperature prior to DNA extraction. The trim is 2 bases for V and 0 bases for J, with a gap of 8 bases between the germline ends. The CDR3 sequence holds 15 residues, the cysteine and phenylalanine included. The retained sequence is limited to the CDR3, 45 bases, with the frame set at the first base. According to the germline V gene, CDR1 reads LGHNT and CDR2 reads FRNRAP.

The immunoSEQ Assay, a bias-controlled multiplex PCR, was used to amplify TCRbeta CDR3 regions from genomic DNA. On the authors' methods: The number of nucleated cells in each sample was estimated by amplification of reference gene primers within the assay. Sequence reads were collapsed and filtered to measure the absolute abundance of every unique TCRbeta CDR3 rearrangement. For each sample, productive Simpson clonality was calculated as the square root of Simpson's diversity index across productive rearrangements. TCRdb stores this immuneACCESS table with in-frame sequences only. Part of the clones is absent; in the studies checked, under half of the shortfall reflects unresolved V genes, and no reason is known for the rest. For V, J and clone size, that table is used; D and trimming come from the DNA. The sample table lists about 130,000 clones, around 83% of them with a count of one. The top ten constitute over 15% of the sample.

Notes on this clone: Its binding antigen is unknown. No base-level quality is on record; no much larger clone is a single base apart.

Input material: PBMCs or T cells enriched from blood (not recorded which). The chain uses TRBV12-5 and TRBJ1-3; the D gene cannot be resolved reliably. The TCR originated in a man aged 25 to 40 who had recovered from COVID-19. The sequenced DNA is TGTGCTAGTGGTTTGAATCGACTCTCTGGAAACACCATATATTTT. It codes for CASGLNRLSGNTIYF.